The subject of this entry is one T cell receptor beta chain. The data were obtained in a study of blood T cell repertoires in COVID-19. Study details: There were acute and convalescent COVID-19 samples, and they came from the United States, Italy and Spain.

Data came from immunoSEQ multiplex PCR; TCRdb stores just in-frame clones and leaves some out. The table lists about 40,000 clones, roughly 86% of them singletons. V was shortened by 2 bases and J by 0 bases, with 9 bases between the two germline ends. Per the germline V gene, CDR1 is LNHDA and CDR2 is SQIVND (reference sequence). This CDR3 region has 15 residues. This chain connects TRBV19 to TRBJ2-3, with D tentatively TRBD2 (5 bases). This sequence was found in a man in his fifties in a cohort sampled during active COVID-19. Sequenced: peripheral blood. The CDR3 protein is CASSITSGSTDTQYF. Written as DNA, the CDR3 is TGTGCCAGTAGTATAACTAGTGGGAGCACAGATACGCAGTATTTT.